This record looks at one T cell receptor (beta chain) sequence and its context. This entry is derived from a study of response to subunit inactivated influenza vaccine. MiXCR, run by TCRdb on the RT-PCR reads, gives a single entry per CDR3 protein. This table has hundreds of thousands of distinct CDR3 sequences, 13% appearing once. The V segment lost 4 bases and the J segment 9 bases; nucleotides outside the gene matches: 9. CDR3 length: 15 amino acids. Sample: PBMCs from blood, taken roughly 45 days after vaccination. The TCR comes from a man aged 45-60 years who received an inactivated influenza vaccine. The gene calls are TRBV12-3 or TRBV12-4 and TRBJ2-1; 10 nucleotides match TRBD1. CDR3 sequence (DNA): TGTGCCAGCAGTTGGGGGACAGGGGCCTCCGGTGAGCAGTTCTTC. Amino acids: CASSWGTGASGEQFF.